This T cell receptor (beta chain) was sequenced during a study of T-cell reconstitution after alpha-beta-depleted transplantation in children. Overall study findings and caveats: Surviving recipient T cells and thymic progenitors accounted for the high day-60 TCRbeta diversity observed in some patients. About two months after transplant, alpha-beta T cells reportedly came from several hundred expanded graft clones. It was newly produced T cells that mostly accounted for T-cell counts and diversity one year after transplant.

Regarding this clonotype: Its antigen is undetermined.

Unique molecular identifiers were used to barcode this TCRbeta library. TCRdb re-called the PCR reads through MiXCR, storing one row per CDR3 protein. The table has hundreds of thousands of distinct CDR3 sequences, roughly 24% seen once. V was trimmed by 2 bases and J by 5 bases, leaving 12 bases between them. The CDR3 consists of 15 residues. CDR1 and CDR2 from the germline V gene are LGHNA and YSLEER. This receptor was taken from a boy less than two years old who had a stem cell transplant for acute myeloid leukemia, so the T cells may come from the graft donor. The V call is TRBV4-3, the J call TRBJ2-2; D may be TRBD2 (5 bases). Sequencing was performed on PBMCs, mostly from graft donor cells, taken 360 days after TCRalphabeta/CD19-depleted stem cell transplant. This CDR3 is CASSQYNQRTGELFF. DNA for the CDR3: TGCGCCAGCAGCCAATATAACCAGCGGACCGGGGAGCTGTTTTTT.